A selection of T cell receptor beta chains follows, all from one sample in a study of CD8 T cells in ankylosing spondylitis. TCRdb reprocessed the 5' RACE reads via MiXCR and lists one record per CDR3 protein. The table includes roughly 150,000 distinct CDR3 sequences, about 32% detected once. Sequenced input: synovial fluid, either unsorted or a sorted T cell fraction (not recorded which). The receptors stem from a male donor with ankylosing spondylitis. The CDR3 runs from the conserved cysteine through the conserved F or W. The D gene is left open where the match is weak. Size values are once, few and many counts, or a class for expanded clones, and some rows have none.

V	size	J	D	DNA	CDR3
TRBV6-2/TRBV6-3	many	TRBJ2-7	.	TGTGCCAGCAGTTATGGAGGGAGTCGCACCTACGAGCAGTACTTC	CASSYGGSRTYEQYF
TRBV5-1	.	TRBJ2-3	TRBD2	TGCGCCAGCAGCGCGGGACTAGCGATGCGGGCTACGCAGTATTTT	CASSAGLAMRATQYF
TRBV5-6	few	TRBJ2-7	.	TGTGCCAGCAGCTTGTGGGCAGGTCTTAGCTCCTACGAGCAGTACTTC	CASSLWAGLSSYEQYF
TRBV28	.	TRBJ2-4	.	TGTGCCAGCAGTTTGCTGGGGGCGACGTCCAAAAACATTCAGTACTTC	CASSLLGATSKNIQYF
TRBV7-9	.	TRBJ2-5	.	TGTGCCAGCAGCCTCATTGGAGGGATGGAGACCCAGTACTTC	CASSLIGGMETQYF
TRBV7-8	few	TRBJ2-2	.	TGTGCCAGCAGCTTCGGACTATCGGGCACCGGGGAGCTGTTTTTT	CASSFGLSGTGELFF
TRBV7-8	.	TRBJ2-7	.	TGTGCCAGCAGCCCCGACCGGGCCGTCCAGTACTTC	CASSPDRAVQYF
TRBV7-2	few	TRBJ2-3	.	TGTGCCAGCGGCCCTAGCCGAGATACGCAGTATTTT	CASGPSRDTQYF
TRBV21-1	.	TRBJ2-7	.	TGTGCCAGCAGGTCCTACGAGCAGTACTTC	CASRSYEQYF
TRBV12-3/TRBV12-4	.	TRBJ2-7	.	TGTGCCAGCAGCGCCGGGACCCCCAAACCCTACGAGCAGTACTTC	CASSAGTPKPYEQYF
TRBV5-8	.	TRBJ1-1	.	TGTGCCAGCAGCTTACGGACCCCTCAGAACACTGAAGCTTTCTTT	CASSLRTPQNTEAFF
TRBV29-1	.	TRBJ2-1	TRBD2	TGCAGCGTTGGAGTAGCGGGAGCGTACAATGAGCAGTTCTTC	CSVGVAGAYNEQFF
TRBV20-1	many	TRBJ1-2	TRBD1	TGCAGTGCCAAAGACAGGGGGCCGCCCTATGGCTACACCTTC	CSAKDRGPPYGYTF
TRBV2	few	TRBJ1-6	.	TGTGCCAGCGTTTCCAGGGGTAATTCACCCCTCCACTTT	CASVSRGNSPLHF
TRBV18	.	TRBJ2-1	.	TGTGCCAGCTCACCCTGGGACTACAATGAGCAGTTCTTC	CASSPWDYNEQFF
TRBV14	many	TRBJ1-2	TRBD1	TGTGCCAGCAGCCAGGACAGGCGTCAATATGGCTACACCTTC	CASSQDRRQYGYTF
TRBV3-1	few	TRBJ1-3	TRBD1	TGTGCCAGCAGCCCTATCAGGACAGGCCTCTCTGGAAACACCATATATTTT	CASSPIRTGLSGNTIYF
TRBV7-2	few	TRBJ2-7	.	TGTGCCAGCAGCTTATTTGGTAGCGGAGCAAACTACGAGCAGTACTTC	CASSLFGSGANYEQYF
TRBV20-1	few	TRBJ2-1	.	TGCAGTGCTACAGTTGACAGCTACAATGAGCAGTTCTTC	CSATVDSYNEQFF
TRBV2	once	TRBJ2-3	TRBD1	TGTGCCAGCAGCACGCCTACCAGGGGGTTCACAGATACGCAGTATTTT	CASSTPTRGFTDTQYF
TRBV3-1	few	TRBJ2-1	TRBD1	TGTGCCAGCAGCCAAGTTGGAGACAGGGGGAGGAATGAGCAGTTCTTC	CASSQVGDRGRNEQFF
TRBV5-6	few	TRBJ2-3	.	TGTGCCAGCAGCTTGTTGGGCTTAGATACGCAGTATTTT	CASSLLGLDTQYF
TRBV20-1	.	TRBJ1-1	.	TGCAGTGCTAGAACAGGTACGACTGAAGCTTTCTTT	CSARTGTTEAFF
TRBV3-1	few	TRBJ1-5	.	TGTGCCAGCAGCCAAGTCACAGGTGGGAAGCCCCAGCATTTT	CASSQVTGGKPQHF
TRBV5-1	many	TRBJ2-3	.	TGCGCCAGCAGCGTGGAACCAGGGCCCACAGATACGCAGTATTTT	CASSVEPGPTDTQYF
TRBV10-3	many	TRBJ2-1	TRBD1	TGTGCCATCATGAAGGACAGGGATAACAATGAGCAGTTCTTC	CAIMKDRDNNEQFF
TRBV6-5	.	TRBJ2-3	.	TGTGCCAGCAGTCTACAGGGTGTGGTAGATACGCAGTATTTT	CASSLQGVVDTQYF
TRBV6-5	once	TRBJ2-1	TRBD1	TGTGCCAGCAGTTGGACGGGACAGGGGGCCTACAATGAGCAGTTCTTC	CASSWTGQGAYNEQFF
TRBV7-9	few	TRBJ2-1	TRBD2	TGTGCCAGCAGCTTAGGTAGCGGGGGAGACAATGAGCAGTTCTTC	CASSLGSGGDNEQFF
TRBV6-2/TRBV6-3	many	TRBJ1-2	.	TGTGCCAGCAGTTACAGGGACTATGGCTACACCTTC	CASSYRDYGYTF
TRBV4-3	few	TRBJ2-7	TRBD2	TGCGCCAGCAGCTATACTAGCGGGAGCGAGCAGTACTTC	CASSYTSGSEQYF
TRBV9	.	TRBJ2-5	.	TGTGCCAGCAGCAGAGGTGTGGGAGAAGAGACCCAGTACTTC	CASSRGVGEETQYF
TRBV7-9	many	TRBJ2-7	.	TGTGCCAGCAGCTTAGTGAGTGGGAGCGCCTCCTACGAGCAGTACTTC	CASSLVSGSASYEQYF
TRBV4-3	.	TRBJ2-5	.	TGCGCCAGCAGCCCGTCGTTTTACCAAGAGACCCAGTACTTC	CASSPSFYQETQYF
TRBV5-1	few	TRBJ2-7	.	TGCGCCAGCAGCTTATCCAGGACCCAATACGAGCAGTACTTC	CASSLSRTQYEQYF
TRBV20-1	many	TRBJ2-7	TRBD1	TGCAGTGCTAGAGATCTGGGGACAGGGGTCTACGAGCAGTACTTC	CSARDLGTGVYEQYF
TRBV7-9	.	TRBJ2-7	TRBD1	TGTGCCAGCAGCTTCCAACAGGGGGCTGGCGAGCAGTACTTC	CASSFQQGAGEQYF
TRBV5-1	.	TRBJ1-3	TRBD1	TGCGCCAGCAGCTCGAGGACAGGGGCTGGAAACACCATATATTTT	CASSSRTGAGNTIYF
TRBV20-1	few	TRBJ2-7	TRBD2	TGCAGTGCTGGACTAGCGGGTCGTAGCTCCTACGAGCAGTACTTC	CSAGLAGRSSYEQYF
TRBV28	few	TRBJ1-2	.	TGTGCCATTAGTCGGGTTGCTAACTATGGCTACACCTTC	CAISRVANYGYTF
TRBV7-2	many	TRBJ1-5	.	TGTGCCAGCAGTTTGGTGGCAGAGTTTCAGCCCCAGCATTTT	CASSLVAEFQPQHF
TRBV10-3	few	TRBJ1-2	.	TGTGCCATCAGTCCGGACCGGGATAACTATGGCTACACCTTC	CAISPDRDNYGYTF
TRBV18	.	TRBJ1-3	.	TGTGCCAGCTCACCGGACGGCTTAAACACCATATATTTT	CASSPDGLNTIYF
TRBV4-3	few	TRBJ1-1	.	TGCGCCCCCCAAGGGGCACAGATGAACACTGAAGCTTTCTTT	CAPQGAQMNTEAFF
TRBV7-2	.	TRBJ2-3	.	TGTGCCAGCAGCTTTATGACAGGAAGCACAGATACGCAGTATTTT	CASSFMTGSTDTQYF
TRBV15	.	TRBJ2-2	.	TGTGCCACCAGCAGAGATCAGAGGAACACCGGGGAGCTGTTTTTT	CATSRDQRNTGELFF
TRBV6-5	few	TRBJ1-2	.	TGTGCCAGCAGTTATGGGGGGACGCGGGGCTATGGCTACACCTTC	CASSYGGTRGYGYTF
TRBV3-1	few	TRBJ1-2	.	TGTGCCAGCAGCACCCGTGCGGGCTACACCTTC	CASSTRAGYTF
TRBV3-1	.	TRBJ1-3	.	TGTGCCAGCACCTCCCATGGTTACTCTGGAAACACCATATATTTT	CASTSHGYSGNTIYF
TRBV27	many	TRBJ2-1	.	TGTGCCAGCAGTTTAGGGTCGGTGAGGGTATCGAGCTCCTACAATGAGCAGTTCTTC	CASSLGSVRVSSSYNEQFF
TRBV21-1	.	TRBJ1-2	.	TGTGCCAGCAGCAAAGGGGCAGGTAATGGGTGCTACACCTTC	CASSKGAGNGCYTF
TRBV9	few	TRBJ1-1	.	TGTGCCAGCAGCGTGCAGGCGTGGGGTGAAGCTTTCTTT	CASSVQAWGEAFF
TRBV12-3/TRBV12-4	few	TRBJ2-3	.	TGTGCCAGCAGTTTTTTTTCAGGGGGGACAGATACGCAGTATTTT	CASSFFSGGTDTQYF
TRBV5-6	.	TRBJ1-2	.	TGTGCCAGCAGCCCCGACCAGTTAACGTATGGCTACACCTTC	CASSPDQLTYGYTF
TRBV7-9	.	TRBJ1-1	TRBD1	TGTGCCAGCAGCCCTGCCGGGACAGGAGTTAGGACTGAAGCTTTCTTT	CASSPAGTGVRTEAFF
TRBV12-3/TRBV12-4	few	TRBJ2-1	.	TGTGCCAGCAGGCGGGACCAGAAATACAATGAGCAGTTCTTC	CASRRDQKYNEQFF
TRBV7-9	.	TRBJ1-1	.	TGTGCCAGCAGAACTTCGACAGCCACTGAAGCTTTCTTT	CASRTSTATEAFF